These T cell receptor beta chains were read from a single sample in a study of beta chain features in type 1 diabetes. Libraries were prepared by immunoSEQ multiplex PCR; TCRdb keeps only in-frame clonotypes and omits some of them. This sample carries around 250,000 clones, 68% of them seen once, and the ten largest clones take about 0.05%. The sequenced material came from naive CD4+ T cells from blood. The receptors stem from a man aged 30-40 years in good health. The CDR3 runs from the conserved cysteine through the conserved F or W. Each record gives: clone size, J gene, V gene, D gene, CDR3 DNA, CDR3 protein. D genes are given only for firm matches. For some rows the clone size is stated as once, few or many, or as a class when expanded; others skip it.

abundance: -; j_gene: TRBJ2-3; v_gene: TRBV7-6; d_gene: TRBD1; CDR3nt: TGTGCCAGCAGCTTGTGGGCGACAGGGTCAGATACGCAGTATTTT; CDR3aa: CASSLWATGSDTQYF
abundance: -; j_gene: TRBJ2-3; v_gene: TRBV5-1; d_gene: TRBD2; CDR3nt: TGCGCCAGCAGAGCGGGACGCACAGATACGCAGTATTTT; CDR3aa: CASRAGRTDTQYF
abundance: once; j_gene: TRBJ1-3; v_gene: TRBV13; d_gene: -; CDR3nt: TGTGCCAGCAGCTCGTCTGGGAGTGGAAACACCATATATTTT; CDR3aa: CASSSSGSGNTIYF
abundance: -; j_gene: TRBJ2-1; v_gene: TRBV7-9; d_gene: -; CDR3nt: TGTGCCAGCAGCTTGGGTCCCCCCACTTACAATGAGCAGTTCTTC; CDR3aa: CASSLGPPTYNEQFF
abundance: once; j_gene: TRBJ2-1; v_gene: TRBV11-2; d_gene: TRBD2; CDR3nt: TGTGCCAGCAGCTTAGATCCAGGCGGGAGCTCCTACAATGAGCAGTTCTTC; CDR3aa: CASSLDPGGSSYNEQFF
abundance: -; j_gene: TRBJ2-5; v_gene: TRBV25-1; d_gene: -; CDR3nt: TGTGCCAGCAGTAACGTCGGGTACCAAGAGACCCAGTACTTC; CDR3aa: CASSNVGYQETQYF
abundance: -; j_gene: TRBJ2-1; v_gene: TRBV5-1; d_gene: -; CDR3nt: TGCGCCAGCAGCTTAGTTAGCGGAACGTACAATGAGCAGTTCTTC; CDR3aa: CASSLVSGTYNEQFF
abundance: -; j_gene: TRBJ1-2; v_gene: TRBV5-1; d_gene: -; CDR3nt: TGCGCCAGCAGCTTGGACAGCAACTATGGCTACACCTTC; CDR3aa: CASSLDSNYGYTF
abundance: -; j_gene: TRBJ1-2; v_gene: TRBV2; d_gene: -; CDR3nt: TGTGCCAGCAGTCTCTCGGGCGGCTACACCTTC; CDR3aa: CASSLSGGYTF
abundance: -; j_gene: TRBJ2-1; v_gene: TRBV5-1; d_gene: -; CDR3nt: TGCGCCAGCAGCCAATACAATGAGCAGTTCTTC; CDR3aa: CASSQYNEQFF
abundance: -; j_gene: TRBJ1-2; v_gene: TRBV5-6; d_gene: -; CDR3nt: TGTGCCAGCAGCTTGTATAACTATGGCTACACCTTC; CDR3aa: CASSLYNYGYTF
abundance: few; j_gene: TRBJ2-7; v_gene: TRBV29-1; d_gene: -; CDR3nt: TGCAGCGCCTCAGAGGGAACCGAGCCCTACGAGCAGTACTTC; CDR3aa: CSASEGTEPYEQYF
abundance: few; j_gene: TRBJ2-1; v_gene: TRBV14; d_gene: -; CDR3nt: TGTGCCAGCAGCCAAGGACTTTTCTCCTACAATGAGCAGTTCTTC; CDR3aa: CASSQGLFSYNEQFF
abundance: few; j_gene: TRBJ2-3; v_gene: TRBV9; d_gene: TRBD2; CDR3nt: TGTGCCAGCACCCGGACGAGCGGGAACACAGATACGCAGTATTTT; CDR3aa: CASTRTSGNTDTQYF
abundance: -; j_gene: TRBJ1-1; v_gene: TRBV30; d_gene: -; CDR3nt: TGTGCCTGGAGTCCCGGGACGGTTTACACTGAAGCTTTCTTT; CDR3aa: CAWSPGTVYTEAFF
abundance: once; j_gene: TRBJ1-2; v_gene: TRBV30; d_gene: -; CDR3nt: TGTGCCTGGAGGAGGACACCCCTCTATGGCTACACCTTC; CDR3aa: CAWRRTPLYGYTF
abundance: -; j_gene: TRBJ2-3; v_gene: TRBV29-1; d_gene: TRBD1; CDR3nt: TGCAGCGTAGATGGACAGGGATACACAGATACGCAGTATTTT; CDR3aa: CSVDGQGYTDTQYF
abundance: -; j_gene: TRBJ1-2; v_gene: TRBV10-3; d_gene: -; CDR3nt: TGTGCCATCAGTTCGGGACCTGGCTATGGCTACACCTTC; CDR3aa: CAISSGPGYGYTF
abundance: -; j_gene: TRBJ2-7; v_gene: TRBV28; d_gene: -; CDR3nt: TGTGCCAGCAGTCCCCAGGGAAAGCAGTACTTC; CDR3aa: CASSPQGKQYF
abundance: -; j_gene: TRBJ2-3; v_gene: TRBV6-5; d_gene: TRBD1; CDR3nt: TGTGCCAGCAGCCGTACCAGGGGGGATACGCAGTATTTT; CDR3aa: CASSRTRGDTQYF
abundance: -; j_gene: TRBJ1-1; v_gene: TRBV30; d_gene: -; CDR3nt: TGTGCCTGGAGTGTGGGGACAACCCTGAACGCTGAAGCTTTCTTT; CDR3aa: CAWSVGTTLNAEAFF
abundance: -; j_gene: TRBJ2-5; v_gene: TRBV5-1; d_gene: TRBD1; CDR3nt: TGCGCCAGCAGCGACTCATTGACAGGGCCTGGAGAGACCCAGTACTTC; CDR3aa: CASSDSLTGPGETQYF
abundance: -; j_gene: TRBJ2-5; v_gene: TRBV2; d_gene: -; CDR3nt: TGTGCCAGCACCGCAGAGGACGACCCTGGGGAGACCCAGTACTTC; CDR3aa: CASTAEDDPGETQYF
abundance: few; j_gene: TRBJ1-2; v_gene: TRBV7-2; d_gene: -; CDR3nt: TGTGCCAGCAGCTTACGGGACAACGCTAACTATGGCTACACCTTC; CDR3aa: CASSLRDNANYGYTF
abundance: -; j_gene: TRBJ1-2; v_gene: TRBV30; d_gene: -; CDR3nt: TGTGCCTGGAGTTACCAGTCGGGGAACACCTTC; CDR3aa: CAWSYQSGNTF
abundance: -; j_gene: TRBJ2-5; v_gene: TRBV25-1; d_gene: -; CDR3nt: TGTGCCAGCAAGACTATGGGAGAGACCCAGTACTTC; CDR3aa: CASKTMGETQYF
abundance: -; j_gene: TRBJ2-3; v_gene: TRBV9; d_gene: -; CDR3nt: TGTGCCAGCAGCGTATCCCCAACAGATACGCAGTATTTT; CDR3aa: CASSVSPTDTQYF
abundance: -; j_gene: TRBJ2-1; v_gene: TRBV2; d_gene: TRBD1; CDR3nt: TGTGCCAGCACACCGGGACAGGGGGAATATGAGCAGTTCTTC; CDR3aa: CASTPGQGEYEQFF
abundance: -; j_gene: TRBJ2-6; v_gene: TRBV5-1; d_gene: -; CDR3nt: TGCGCCAGCAGCTTGGGACAGCTCTCTGGGGCCAACGTCCTGACTTTC; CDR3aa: CASSLGQLSGANVLTF
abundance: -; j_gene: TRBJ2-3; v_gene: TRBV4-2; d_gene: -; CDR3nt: TGTGCCAGCAGCCATGGAGCAGACACAGATACGCAGTATTTT; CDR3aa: CASSHGADTDTQYF
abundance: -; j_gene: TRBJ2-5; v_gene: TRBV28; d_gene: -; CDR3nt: TGTGCCAGCAACCCTGAAGGGATGGGCGAGACCCAGTACTTC; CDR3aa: CASNPEGMGETQYF
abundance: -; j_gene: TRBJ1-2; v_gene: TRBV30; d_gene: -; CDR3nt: TGTGCCTGGAGTGTACGGCATGGCTACACCTTC; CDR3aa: CAWSVRHGYTF
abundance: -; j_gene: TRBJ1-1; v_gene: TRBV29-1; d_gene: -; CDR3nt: TGCAGCGTCAACCCCAGGGCGAACACTGAAGCTTTCTTT; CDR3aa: CSVNPRANTEAFF
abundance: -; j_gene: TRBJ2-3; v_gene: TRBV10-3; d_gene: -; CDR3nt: TGTGCCATCACCCCGGATAGCACAGATACGCAGTATTTT; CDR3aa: CAITPDSTDTQYF
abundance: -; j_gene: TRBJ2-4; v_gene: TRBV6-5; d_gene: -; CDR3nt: TGTGCCAGCAGTTGGACAGTCCTAGCCAAAAACATTCAGTACTTC; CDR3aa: CASSWTVLAKNIQYF
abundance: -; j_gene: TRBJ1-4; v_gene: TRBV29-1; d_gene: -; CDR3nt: TGCAGCGTTGAAGGAGGGAATGAAAAACTGTTTTTT; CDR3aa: CSVEGGNEKLFF
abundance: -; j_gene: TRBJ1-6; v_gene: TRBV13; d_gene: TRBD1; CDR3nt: TGTGCCAGCAGCTTAGCGCGCGGACAGGGGCGTTCACCCCTCCACTTT; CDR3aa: CASSLARGQGRSPLHF
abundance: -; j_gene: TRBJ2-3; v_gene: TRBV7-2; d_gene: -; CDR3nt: TGTGCCAGCAGCTTAGCGGGAAATGTAGATACGCAGTATTTT; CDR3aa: CASSLAGNVDTQYF
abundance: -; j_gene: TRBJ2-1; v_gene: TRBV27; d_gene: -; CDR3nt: TGTGCCAGCAGAACCGTCAGGGGTGAGTCCTACAATGAGCAGTTCTTC; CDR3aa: CASRTVRGESYNEQFF
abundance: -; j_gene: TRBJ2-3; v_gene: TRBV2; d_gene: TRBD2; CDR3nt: TGTGCCAGCAGCCTAGGACTAGCGGGGAGTGAAGATACGCAGTATTTT; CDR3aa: CASSLGLAGSEDTQYF
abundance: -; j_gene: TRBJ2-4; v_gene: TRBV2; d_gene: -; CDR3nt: TGTGCCAGCCTTCGGACAGCCGCAAACATTCAGTACTTC; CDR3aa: CASLRTAANIQYF
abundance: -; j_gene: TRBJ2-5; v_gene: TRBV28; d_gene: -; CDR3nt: TGTGCCAGCAGTTTGGGCCTCCGAGGAACCCAGTACTTC; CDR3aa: CASSLGLRGTQYF
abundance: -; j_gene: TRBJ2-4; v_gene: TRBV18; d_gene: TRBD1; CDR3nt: TGTGCCAGCTCCCAGGAAGGGACAGCTCTGAACATTCAGTACTTC; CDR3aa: CASSQEGTALNIQYF
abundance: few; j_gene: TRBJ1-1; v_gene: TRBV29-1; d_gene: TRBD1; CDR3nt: TGCAGCGTCGCCGGGACAGTGAACACTGAAGCTTTCTTT; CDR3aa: CSVAGTVNTEAFF
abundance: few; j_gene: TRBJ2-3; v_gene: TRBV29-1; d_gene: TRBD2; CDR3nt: TGCAGCGTTTCGACTAGCGGGGATGGAAATACGCAGTATTTT; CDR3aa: CSVSTSGDGNTQYF
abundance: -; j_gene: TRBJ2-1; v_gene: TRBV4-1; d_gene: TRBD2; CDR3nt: TGCGCCAGCAGCCAAGATCCTAGCGGGTACTCCTACAATGAGCAGTTCTTC; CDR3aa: CASSQDPSGYSYNEQFF
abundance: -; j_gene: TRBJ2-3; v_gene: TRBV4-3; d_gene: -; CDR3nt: TGCGCCAGCAGCCTACTCGGCGGCGACACAGATACGCAGTATTTT; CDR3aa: CASSLLGGDTDTQYF